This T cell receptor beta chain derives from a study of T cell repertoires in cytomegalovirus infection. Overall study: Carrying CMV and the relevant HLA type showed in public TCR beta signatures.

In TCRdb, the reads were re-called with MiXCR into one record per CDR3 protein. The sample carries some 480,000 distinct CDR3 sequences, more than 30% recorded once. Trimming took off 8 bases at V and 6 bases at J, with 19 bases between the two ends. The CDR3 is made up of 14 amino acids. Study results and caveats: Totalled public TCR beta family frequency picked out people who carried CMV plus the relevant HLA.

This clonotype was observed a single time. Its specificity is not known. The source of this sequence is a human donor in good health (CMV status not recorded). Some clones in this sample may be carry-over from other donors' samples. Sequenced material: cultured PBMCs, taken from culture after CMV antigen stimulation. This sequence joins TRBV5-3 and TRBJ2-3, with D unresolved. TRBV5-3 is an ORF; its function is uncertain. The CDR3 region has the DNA TGTGCCAGCAGTGCCAGGACCACCGGCGATACGCAGTATTTT. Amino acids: CASSARTTGDTQYF.